The clone carrying this TCR beta chain turned up a few times. This sample is drawn from a study of T-cell reconstitution after alpha-beta-depleted transplantation in children. Unmatched junction bases numbered 1, after V lost 6 bases and J lost 6 bases. CDR1 is SGHRS, CDR2 YFSETQ, per germline. This CDR3 region has 13 residues. For TCRbeta, the library was prepared with unique molecular identifiers. TCRdb reprocessed the PCR reads with MiXCR, giving one entry per CDR3 protein. The sample includes some 440,000 distinct CDR3 sequences, around 15% seen only once; the top ten take under 30%. The receptor was isolated from a boy younger than two who had a stem cell transplant for Wiskott-Aldrich syndrome, so the T cells may come from the graft donor. Here the sequenced sample was PBMCs, mostly from graft donor cells, taken 360 days after TCRalphabeta/CD19-depleted stem cell transplant. The genes are TRBV5-1 and TRBJ2-3; 13 nucleotides match TRBD2. The CDR3 nucleotides read TGCGCCAGCAAACTAGCGGGGGGGGATACGCAGTATTTT. This gives the protein CASKLAGGDTQYF.